The 22 T cell receptor beta chains below were found in one sample sequenced in a study of cytomegalovirus exposure and HLA in healthy donors. 60 Vbeta and 13 Jbeta primers were used in PCR. TCRdb keeps only in-frame clones here, not all; method: immunoSEQ multiplex PCR. Counted here are roughly 130,000 clones, roughly 80% occurring once; the ten biggest clones make up 2.5% to 3%. The sequencing input was PBMCs. Source of these receptors: a man aged 30 to 39 in good health and CMV-seronegative.

This clone was counted a few times. The V gene is TRBV19, the J gene TRBJ2-7; 9 bases are a match to TRBD1. Germline V gene sequence: CDR1 LNHDA, CDR2 SQIVND (reference sequence). V lost 1 base, J lost 6 bases, and 7 bases stayed unmatched. The CDR3 spans 15 residues. CDR3 residues: CASSIGQGGVAEQYF. In DNA, the CDR3 is TGTGCCAGTAGTATAGGACAGGGGGGTGTTGCCGAGCAGTACTTC.

The CDR3 protein is CASSTSGRRETQYF. CDR3 DNA sequence: TGTGCCAGCAGTACTAGCGGGAGGAGGGAGACCCAGTACTTC. The chain uses TRBV6-1 and TRBJ2-5; 12 positions agree with TRBD2. The V gene's germline CDR1 is MNHNS and CDR2 SASEGT. This CDR3 spans 14 amino acids. V was pared by 5 bases and J by 5 bases, with 3 bases of the junction left unmatched.

The sample holds one count of this clone. The chain is built from TRBV4-1 and TRBJ2-2; TRBD2 aligns across 10 bases. Trimming cost V 4 bases and J 6 bases; bases outside gene matches: 8. There are 16 residues in the CDR3. CDR1 and CDR2 (germline): MGHRA, YSYEKL. The CDR3 DNA is TGCGCCAGCAGCCCTCTAGCGGGAGAAGTATCCGGGGAGCTGTTTTTT. Translated: CASSPLAGEVSGELFF.

The chain recombines TRBV19 with TRBJ2-2; 7 bases are a match to TRBD1. V shed 8 bases, J shed 2 bases, and the junction held 2 bases outside the gene matches. CDR3 length: 13 amino acids. Germline V gene lookup returns CDR1 LNHDA and CDR2 SQIVND (reference sequence). The chain's CDR3 is CASAGGNTGELFF. DNA of the CDR3: TGTGCCAGTGCAGGGGGAAACACCGGGGAGCTGTTTTTT.

The chain has TRBV29-1 and TRBJ1-1; D ambiguous. Germline V gene data show CDR1 as SQVTM and CDR2 as ANQGSEA. V lost 7 bases and J 6 bases, leaving 18 bases between the germline ends. The CDR3 sequence is 13 residues long. The CDR3 sequence: CSALGEGLAEAFF. Here the CDR3 DNA reads TGCAGCGCCCTCGGGGAGGGTCTGGCTGAAGCTTTCTTT.

The chain recombines TRBV29-1 with TRBJ2-7; 8 bases align to TRBD1. This CDR3 contains 14 residues. Germline V gene sequence: CDR1 SQVTM, CDR2 ANQGSEA. V lost 6 bases, J lost 3 bases, and 10 bases stayed unmatched. The CDR3 DNA reads TGCAGCGTGGTAGACAGGGGTTATAGCTACGAGCAGTACTTC. This sequence encodes CSVVDRGYSYEQYF.

This clone occurred a few times. CDR3 sequence: CASSTYREDTQYF. CDR3 DNA sequence: TGTGCCAGCAGCACCTACAGGGAAGATACGCAGTATTTT. The chain uses TRBV7-6 and TRBJ2-3; maybe TRBD1 (6 bases). V lost 5 bases to trimming and J lost 5 bases, with 11 bases between them. The CDR3 totals 13 residues. Germline CDR1 and CDR2: SGHVS and FNYEAQ.

The CDR3 nucleotides read TGTGCCAGCAGTGGGACAGGCCAATCTAGCTCTGGGGCCAACGTCCTGACTTTC. Translating it yields CASSGTGQSSSGANVLTF. V gene TRBV2 combines with J gene TRBJ2-6; 7 nucleotides line up with TRBD1. Per the germline V gene, CDR1 is SNHLY and CDR2 is FYNNEI. Trimming at V came to 4 bases and at J to 0 bases, leaving 9 bases not matched to a gene. This CDR3 comprises 18 residues.

Here the CDR3 reads CASSPPEREVTNEQFF. The CDR3 region has the DNA TGTGCCAGCAGCCCCCCCGAGCGGGAGGTTACCAATGAGCAGTTCTTC. The rearrangement uses TRBV13 and TRBJ2-1, with 9 bases identical to TRBD2. The CDR3 spans 16 residues. Germline V gene data show CDR1 as PRHDT and CDR2 as FYEKMQ (reference sequence). The ends lost 5 bases at V and 6 bases at J; junction bases unmatched: 11.

On this clone: One end of the junction varies from germline; a read error may be responsible. The chain joins TRBV5-1 to TRBJ2-3; D perhaps matches TRBD1 (6 bases). Per the germline V gene, CDR1 is SGHRS and CDR2 is YFSETQ. The length of the CDR3 is 15 residues. CDR3 coding DNA: TGCGCCTGCAGTGGGGGCGGTGTGAGCACAGATACGCAGTATTTT. As protein: CACSGGGVSTDTQYF.

J is TRBJ1-5 and V is TRBV19; 8 nucleotides align to TRBD1. Germline-derived CDR1 and CDR2 are LNHDA and SQIVND (reference sequence). The J segment lost 1 base and the V segment lost 5 bases, leaving 4 bases of the junction unmatched. The CDR3 has 15 amino acids. CDR3 loop: CASSPTGASNQPQHF. The DNA for the CDR3 is TGTGCCAGTAGTCCGACAGGGGCCAGCAATCAGCCCCAGCATTTT.

The V gene is TRBV9, the J gene TRBJ1-1; no clear D gene. Trimming pared 0 bases from V and 1 base from J, leaving 10 bases between. CDR1 is SGDLS, CDR2 YYNGEE, per germline. The CDR3 has 15 amino acids. Here the CDR3 DNA reads TGTGCCAGCAGCGTAGATTTATCGGGGAACACTGAAGCTTTCTTT. It specifies CASSVDLSGNTEAFF. Complete variable domain (other parts from reference TRBV9 and TRBJ1-1): DSGVTQTPKHLITATGQRVTLRCSPRSGDLSVYWYQQSLDQGLQFLIQYYNGEERAKGNILERFSAQQFPDLHSELNLSSLELGDSALYFCASSVDLSGNTEAFFGQGTRLTVV.

V is TRBV5-3 and J is TRBJ2-1, with 13 bases identical to TRBD2. TRBV5-3 is an open reading frame whose function is uncertain. There are 17 residues in the CDR3. V gave up 6 bases and J gave up 3 bases; unmatched junction bases: 9. The CDR3 DNA follows: TGTGCCAGAACGGGACTAGCGGGAAAAGGAGTCTACAATGAGCAGTTCTTC. Translated: CARTGLAGKGVYNEQFF.

This chain connects TRBV27 to TRBJ2-1; the D is unclear. Per germline, CDR1 MNHEY and CDR2 SMNVEV (reference sequence). The V end was cut by 2 bases, the J end by 10 bases, with 12 bases between. The CDR3 sequence is 13 residues long. This CDR3 reads CASSLNVYGEQFF. The CDR3 nucleotides read TGTGCCAGCAGTTTAAACGTCTACGGGGAGCAGTTCTTC.

V gene TRBV5-1 combines with J gene TRBJ2-7, with 11 positions matching TRBD1. V trimming: 0 bases; J trimming: 4 bases; junction bases outside the gene matches: 6. This CDR3 has 16 amino acids. Germline CDR1 reads SGHRS; CDR2 reads YFSETQ. The CDR3 bases are TGCGCCAGCAGCTTGGCGGCTTGGGACAGGGGGTACGAGCAGTACTTC. Protein: CASSLAAWDRGYEQYF.

This chain connects TRBV19 to TRBJ2-7; 9 bases align to TRBD1. The CDR3 is 13 residues long. Germline lookup yields CDR1 LNHDA and CDR2 SQIVND (reference sequence). V lost 5 bases, J lost 4 bases, and 3 bases stayed unmatched. CDR3 loop: CASSRQGGYEQYF. As DNA, the CDR3 is TGTGCCAGTAGTCGACAGGGGGGGTACGAGCAGTACTTC. The full variable domain, with the rest looked up from reference TRBV19 and TRBJ2-7, is DGGITQSPKYLFRKEGQNVTLSCEQNLNHDAMYWYRQDPGQGLRLIYYSQIVNDFQKGDIAEGYSVSREKKESFPLTVTSAQKNPTAFYLCASSRQGGYEQYFGPGTRLTVT.

In nucleotides, the CDR3 is TGTGCCAGCAGCGTAGTATCCGGGAGGGCCGGAGATACGCAGTATTTT. Translating it yields CASSVVSGRAGDTQYF. The chain has TRBV9 and TRBJ2-3; 8 bases agree with TRBD2. The trim removed 0 bases at V and 5 bases at J, leaving 8 bases unmatched. CDR1 is SGDLS, CDR2 YYNGEE, per germline. The CDR3 is made up of 16 amino acids.

The chain is built from TRBV7-9 and TRBJ1-2, with 9 bases aligning to TRBD1. The CDR3 is 14 amino acids. The germline V gene has CDR1 SEHNR and CDR2 FQNEAQ (reference sequence). J gave up 7 bases and V 5 bases, and 8 bases lay outside the gene matches. The CDR3 bases are TGTGCCAGCAGCAAAGCAGGGACAGGGTGTGGCTACACCTTC. This gives the protein CASSKAGTGCGYTF.

The rearrangement links TRBV19 to TRBJ2-7; tentatively, D is TRBD2 (6 bases). CDR1 is LNHDA, CDR2 SQIVND, per germline (reference sequence). This CDR3 has 15 amino acids. V lost 1 base and J lost 0, with 10 bases in between. In nucleotides, the CDR3 is TGTGCCAGTAGTATAGTGGCCGGGAGCTCCTACGAGCAGTACTTC. As protein: CASSIVAGSSYEQYF. The variable domain in full, completed from reference TRBV19 and TRBJ2-7, reads DGGITQSPKYLFRKEGQNVTLSCEQNLNHDAMYWYRQDPGQGLRLIYYSQIVNDFQKGDIAEGYSVSREKKESFPLTVTSAQKNPTAFYLCASSIVAGSSYEQYFGPGTRLTVT.

This chain joins TRBV9 and TRBJ2-7, with TRBD2 as a possible D gene (5 bases). Germline loops: CDR1 SGDLS, CDR2 YYNGEE. CDR3 size: 14 residues. Deletions cut 3 bases from V and 5 bases from J, with 15 bases between. The CDR3 spells CASSGSGSWDEQYF. CDR3 coding DNA: TGTGCCAGCAGCGGATCGGGGTCCTGGGACGAGCAGTACTTC.

The chain links TRBV25-1 to TRBJ1-3; the D gene is possibly TRBD1 (5 bases). Germline lookup yields CDR1 MGHDK and CDR2 SYGVNS. V was clipped by 0 bases and J by 2 bases, with 11 bases between them. This CDR3 spans 16 amino acids. The CDR3 reads CASSEYMAGTGNTIYF. The CDR3 region has the DNA TGTGCCAGCAGTGAATATATGGCAGGGACTGGAAACACCATATATTTT.

This clone was seen only once. The chain employs TRBV7-9 and TRBJ2-1, with 7 bases aligning to TRBD2. Germline values: CDR1 SEHNR, CDR2 FQNEAQ (reference sequence). The CDR3 runs to 12 residues. Trimming at V came to 1 base and at J to 9 bases, leaving 0 bases not matched to a gene. CDR3 nucleotides: TGTGCCAGCAGCTTAGGCGGGAGTGAGCAGTTCTTC. It codes for CASSLGGSEQFF.